This TCR beta chain is from a study of Tregs in tolerant kidney transplant recipients. About the research overall: Recipients received nonmyeloablative bone marrow transplants from related graft donors, with transient mixed chimerism.

Clones were sequenced by immunoSEQ multiplex PCR, and TCRdb holds only the in-frame ones, with some missing. The data contain more than 60,000 clones, 80% to 90% of them singletons. With respect to this clone: Its antigen is as yet unknown.

Study-wide results and caveats: No direct test of biological reproducibility was done here. Tregs expanded with activated donor B cells seemed most donor-specific.

Thawed PBMCs were FACS-sorted into unstimulated CD4+CD25+CD127- regulatory T cells, CD4+CD25- non-regulatory cells, CD4 and CD8 cells. Looked up from germline, CDR1 is SNHLY and CDR2 is FYNNEI. The CDR3 length is 14 residues. The junction had 7 bases not matched to a gene; V was cut back by 6 bases and J by 4 bases. The rearrangement links TRBV2 to TRBJ1-1; TRBD1 agrees at 8 bases. The sequence was obtained from a human donor who received a combined kidney and bone marrow transplant. Source: Tregs from blood, taken before the transplant. CDR3 DNA: TGTGCCAGCAGCCGACAACAGGGGGTCACTGAAGCTTTCTTT. Its translation is CASSRQQGVTEAFF. Looking up the rest from reference TRBV2 and TRBJ1-1 gives the full variable domain: EPEVTQTPSHQVTQMGQEVILRCVPISNHLYFYWYRQILGQKVEFLVSFYNNEISEKSEIFDDQFSVERPDGSNFTLKIRSTKLEDSAMYFCASSRQQGVTEAFFGQGTRLTVV.